This is a list of T cell receptor beta chains from one sample in a study of blood T cell repertoires in COVID-19. This table comes from immunoSEQ multiplex PCR, and its TCRdb copy is limited to in-frame clones, with some not included. The table lists 20,000 to 30,000 clones, around nine tenths of them singletons. Sequenced sample: peripheral blood. The source is a human donor in a cohort sampled during active COVID-19. The CDR3 runs from the conserved cysteine through the conserved F or W. Fields, in order: D gene, clone size, CDR3 length, V gene, J gene, CDR3 protein, CDR3 DNA. A D gene is named only where the DNA matches it firmly. Clone size appears in some rows only: once, few, many, or a class for an expanded clone.

d_gene: TRBD1
abundance: once
len: 18
v_gene: TRBV27
j_gene: TRBJ1-6
CDR3aa: CASSKDRSHSSYNSPLHF
CDR3nt: TGTGCCAGCAGTAAGGACAGGAGTCATAGCTCCTATAATTCACCCCTCCACTTT

d_gene: TRBD2
abundance: .
len: 13
v_gene: TRBV2
j_gene: TRBJ2-5
CDR3aa: CASSHGEGKAQYF
CDR3nt: TGTGCCAGCAGCCACGGGGAGGGGAAGGCCCAGTACTTC

d_gene: .
abundance: few
len: 11
v_gene: TRBV30
j_gene: TRBJ2-7
CDR3aa: CAWSHSYEQYF
CDR3nt: TGTGCCTGGAGCCACTCCTACGAGCAGTACTTC

d_gene: .
abundance: .
len: 16
v_gene: TRBV9
j_gene: TRBJ2-1
CDR3aa: CASSVSGTLIYNEQFF
CDR3nt: TGTGCCAGCAGCGTATCGGGAACTTTGATCTACAATGAGCAGTTCTTC

d_gene: TRBD1
abundance: .
len: 14
v_gene: TRBV5-1
j_gene: TRBJ1-5
CDR3aa: CASSEGDSKGPQHF
CDR3nt: TGCGCCAGCAGCGAGGGGGACAGTAAAGGGCCCCAGCATTTT

d_gene: TRBD2
abundance: .
len: 15
v_gene: TRBV19
j_gene: TRBJ2-5
CDR3aa: CASSMPGLAQETQYF
CDR3nt: TGTGCCAGTAGTATGCCGGGACTAGCCCAAGAGACCCAGTACTTC

d_gene: .
abundance: .
len: 14
v_gene: TRBV3-1/TRBV3-2
j_gene: TRBJ2-2
CDR3aa: CASSQLTGTGELFF
CDR3nt: TGTGCCAGCAGCCAACTGACAGGAACCGGGGAGCTGTTTTTT

d_gene: TRBD2
abundance: .
len: 20
v_gene: TRBV7-8
j_gene: TRBJ2-7
CDR3aa: CASSYKSGTSGWYNSYEQYF
CDR3nt: TGTGCCAGCAGCTATAAATCCGGGACTAGCGGTTGGTACAACTCCTACGAGCAGTACTTC

d_gene: TRBD2
abundance: .
len: 17
v_gene: TRBV9
j_gene: TRBJ2-1
CDR3aa: CASSSRTAGVVYNEQFF
CDR3nt: TGTGCCAGCAGCTCGCGTACGGCGGGAGTGGTTTACAATGAGCAGTTCTTC

d_gene: TRBD2
abundance: .
len: 15
v_gene: TRBV7-9
j_gene: TRBJ2-1
CDR3aa: CASSLKRESTDEQFF
CDR3nt: TGTGCCAGCAGCTTAAAGCGGGAGAGCACTGATGAGCAGTTCTTC

d_gene: TRBD1
abundance: .
len: 17
v_gene: TRBV5-1
j_gene: TRBJ2-3
CDR3aa: CASSLGDRSPSTDTQYF
CDR3nt: TGCGCCAGCAGCTTGGGGGACAGGAGCCCTAGCACAGATACGCAGTATTTT